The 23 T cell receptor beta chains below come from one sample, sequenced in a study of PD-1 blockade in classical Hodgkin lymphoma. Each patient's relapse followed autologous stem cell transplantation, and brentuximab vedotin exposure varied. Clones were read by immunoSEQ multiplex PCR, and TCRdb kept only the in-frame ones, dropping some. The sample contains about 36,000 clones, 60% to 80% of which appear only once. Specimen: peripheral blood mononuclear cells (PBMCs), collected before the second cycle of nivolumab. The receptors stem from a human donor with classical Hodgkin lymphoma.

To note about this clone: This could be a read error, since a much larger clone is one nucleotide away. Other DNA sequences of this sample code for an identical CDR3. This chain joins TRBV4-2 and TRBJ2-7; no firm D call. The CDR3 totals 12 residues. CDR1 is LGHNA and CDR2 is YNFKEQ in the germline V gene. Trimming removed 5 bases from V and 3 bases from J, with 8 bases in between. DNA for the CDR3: TGTGCCAGCAGCGATAGAGGCTACGAGCAGTACTTC. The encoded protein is CASSDRGYEQYF.

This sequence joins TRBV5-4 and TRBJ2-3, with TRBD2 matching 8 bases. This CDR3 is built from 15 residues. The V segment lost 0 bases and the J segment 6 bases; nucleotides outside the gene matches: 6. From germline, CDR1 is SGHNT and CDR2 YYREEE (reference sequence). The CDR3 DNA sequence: TGTGCCAGCAGCTTGGTTGGCGGGGGGAGGGATACGCAGTATTTT. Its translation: CASSLVGGGRDTQYF.

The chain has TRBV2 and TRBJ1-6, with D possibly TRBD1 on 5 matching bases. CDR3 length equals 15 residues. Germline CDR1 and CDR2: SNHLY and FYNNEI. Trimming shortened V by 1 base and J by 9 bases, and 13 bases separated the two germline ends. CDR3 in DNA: TGTGCCAGCAGTGAAGAACAGGTTGAGGGTTCACCCCTCCACTTT. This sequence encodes CASSEEQVEGSPLHF.

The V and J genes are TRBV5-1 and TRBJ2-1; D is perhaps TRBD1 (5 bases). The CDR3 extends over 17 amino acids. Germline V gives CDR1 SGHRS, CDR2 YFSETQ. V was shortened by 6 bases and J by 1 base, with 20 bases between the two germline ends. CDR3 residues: CASNGKSQGPSYNEQFF. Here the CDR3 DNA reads TGCGCCAGCAATGGTAAATCCCAGGGCCCTTCCTACAATGAGCAGTTCTTC.

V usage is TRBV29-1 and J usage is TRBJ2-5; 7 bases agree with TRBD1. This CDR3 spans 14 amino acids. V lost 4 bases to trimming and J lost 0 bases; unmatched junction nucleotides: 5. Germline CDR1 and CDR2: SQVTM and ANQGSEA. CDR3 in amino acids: CSVVGTANQETQYF. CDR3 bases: TGCAGCGTTGTCGGGACAGCGAACCAAGAGACCCAGTACTTC.

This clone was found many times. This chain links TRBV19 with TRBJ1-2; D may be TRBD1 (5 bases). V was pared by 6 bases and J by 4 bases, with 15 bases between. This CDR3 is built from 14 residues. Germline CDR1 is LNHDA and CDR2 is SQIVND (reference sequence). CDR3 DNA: TGTGCCAGTAGCAGTCGCGGGGCGTTCTATGGCTACACCTTC. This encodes CASSSRGAFYGYTF.

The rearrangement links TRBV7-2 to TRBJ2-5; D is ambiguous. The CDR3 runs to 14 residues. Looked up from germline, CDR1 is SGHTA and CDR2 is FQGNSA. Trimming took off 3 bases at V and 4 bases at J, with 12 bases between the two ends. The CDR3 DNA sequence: TGTGCCAGCAGCTTTCCCCCGCCGGGAGAGACCCAGTACTTC. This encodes CASSFPPPGETQYF.

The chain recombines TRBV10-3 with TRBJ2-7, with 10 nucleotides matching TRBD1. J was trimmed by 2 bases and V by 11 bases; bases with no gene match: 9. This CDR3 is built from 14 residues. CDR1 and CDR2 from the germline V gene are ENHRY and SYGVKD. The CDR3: CAAAGTGAAYEQYF. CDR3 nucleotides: TGTGCCGCAGCCGGGACAGGGGCCGCCTACGAGCAGTACTTC.

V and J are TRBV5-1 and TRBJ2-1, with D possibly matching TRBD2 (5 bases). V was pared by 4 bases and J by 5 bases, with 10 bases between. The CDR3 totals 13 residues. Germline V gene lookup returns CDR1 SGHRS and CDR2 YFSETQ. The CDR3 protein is CASSPTTNNEQFF. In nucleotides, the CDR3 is TGCGCCAGCAGCCCGACTACAAACAATGAGCAGTTCTTC.

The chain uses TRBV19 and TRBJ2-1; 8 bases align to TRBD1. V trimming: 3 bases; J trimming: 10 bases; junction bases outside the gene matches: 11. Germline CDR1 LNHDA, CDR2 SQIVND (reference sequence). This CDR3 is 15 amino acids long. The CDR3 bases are TGTGCCAGTAGTATTCAGGGGGCCCCGTCAGGGGAGCAGTTCTTC. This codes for CASSIQGAPSGEQFF. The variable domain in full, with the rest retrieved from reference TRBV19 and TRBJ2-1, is DGGITQSPKYLFRKEGQNVTLSCEQNLNHDAMYWYRQDPGQGLRLIYYSQIVNDFQKGDIAEGYSVSREKKESFPLTVTSAQKNPTAFYLCASSIQGAPSGEQFFGPGTRLTVL.

CDR3 bases: TGTGCCATCACCCCGCTGAACACCGGGGAGCTGTTTTTT. Translating it yields CAITPLNTGELFF. V usage is TRBV10-3 and J usage is TRBJ2-2, with unresolved D. The CDR3 runs to 13 residues. The V end was cut by 7 bases, the J end by 1 base, with 7 bases between. Per the germline V gene, CDR1 is ENHRY and CDR2 is SYGVKD.

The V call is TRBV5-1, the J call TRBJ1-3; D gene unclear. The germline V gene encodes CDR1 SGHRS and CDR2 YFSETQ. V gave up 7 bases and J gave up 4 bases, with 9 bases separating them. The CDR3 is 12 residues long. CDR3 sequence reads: CASSLGGNTIYF. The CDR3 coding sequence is TGCGCCAGCTCTCTGGGGGGAAACACCATATATTTT.

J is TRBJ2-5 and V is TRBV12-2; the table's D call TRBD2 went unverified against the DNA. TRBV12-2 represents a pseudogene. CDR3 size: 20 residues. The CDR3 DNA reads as TGTGCAAGTCGCTTAGCAAAGCGCGCCGGAAGGACTAGCTTGCAAGAGACCCAGTACTTC. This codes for CASRLAKRAGRTSLQETQYF.

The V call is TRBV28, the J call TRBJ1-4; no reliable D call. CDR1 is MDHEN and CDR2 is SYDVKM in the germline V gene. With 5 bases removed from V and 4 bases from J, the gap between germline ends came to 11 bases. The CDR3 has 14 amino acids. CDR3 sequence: CASSPRHINEKLFF. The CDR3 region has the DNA TGTGCCAGCAGTCCTAGACACATTAATGAAAAACTGTTTTTT. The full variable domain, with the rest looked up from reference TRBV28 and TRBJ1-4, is DVKVTQSSRYLVKRTGEKVFLECVQDMDHENMFWYRQDPGLGLRLIYFSYDVKMKEKGDIPEGYSVSREKKERFSLILESASTNQTSMYLCASSPRHINEKLFFGSGTQLSVL.

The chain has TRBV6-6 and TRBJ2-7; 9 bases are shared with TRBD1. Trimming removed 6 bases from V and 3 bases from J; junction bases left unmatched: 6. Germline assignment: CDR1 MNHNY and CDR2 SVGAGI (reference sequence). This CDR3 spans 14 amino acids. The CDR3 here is CASRPGQGDYEQYF. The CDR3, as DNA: TGTGCCAGCAGGCCGGGACAGGGCGACTACGAGCAGTACTTC.

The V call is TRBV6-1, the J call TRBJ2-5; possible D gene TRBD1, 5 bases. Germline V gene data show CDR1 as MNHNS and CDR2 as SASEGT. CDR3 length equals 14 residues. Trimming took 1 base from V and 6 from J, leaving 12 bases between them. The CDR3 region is CASSEVAGRQTQYF. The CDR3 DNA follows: TGTGCCAGCAGTGAAGTGGCAGGGCGACAGACCCAGTACTTC.

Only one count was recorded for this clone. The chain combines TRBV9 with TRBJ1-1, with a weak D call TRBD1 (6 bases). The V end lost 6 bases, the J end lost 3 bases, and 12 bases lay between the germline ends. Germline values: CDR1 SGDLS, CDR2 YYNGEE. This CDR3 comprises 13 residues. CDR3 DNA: TGTGCCAGCAAGGCAGGGGTCGACACTGAAGCTTTCTTT. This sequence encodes CASKAGVDTEAFF.

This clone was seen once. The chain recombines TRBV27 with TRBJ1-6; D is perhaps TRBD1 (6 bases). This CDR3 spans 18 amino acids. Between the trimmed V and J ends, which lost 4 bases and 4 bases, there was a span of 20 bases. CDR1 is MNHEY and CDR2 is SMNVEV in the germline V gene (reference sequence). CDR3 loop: CASSSGTIRQHYNSPLHF. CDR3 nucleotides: TGTGCCAGCAGTTCAGGGACAATCCGCCAGCATTATAATTCACCCCTCCACTTT.

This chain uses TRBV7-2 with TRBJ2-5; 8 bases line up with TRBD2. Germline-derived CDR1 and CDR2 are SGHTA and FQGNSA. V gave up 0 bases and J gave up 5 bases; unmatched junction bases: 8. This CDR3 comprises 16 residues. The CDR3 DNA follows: TGTGCCAGCAGCTTAGCAGTAGGGGAGCGGGGGGAGACCCAGTACTTC. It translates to CASSLAVGERGETQYF.

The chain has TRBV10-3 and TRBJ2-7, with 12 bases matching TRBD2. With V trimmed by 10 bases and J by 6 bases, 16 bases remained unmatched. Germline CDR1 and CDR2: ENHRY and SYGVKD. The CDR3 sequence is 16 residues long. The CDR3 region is CATAGQPSGRASEQYF. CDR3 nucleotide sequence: TGTGCCACCGCAGGACAACCTAGCGGGAGGGCCTCCGAGCAGTACTTC.

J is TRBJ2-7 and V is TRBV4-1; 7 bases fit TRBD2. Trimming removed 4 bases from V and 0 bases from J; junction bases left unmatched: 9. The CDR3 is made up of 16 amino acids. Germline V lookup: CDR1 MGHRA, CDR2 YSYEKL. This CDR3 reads CASSPFGLAASYEQYF. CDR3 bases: TGCGCCAGCAGCCCCTTTGGGCTAGCGGCCTCCTACGAGCAGTACTTC.

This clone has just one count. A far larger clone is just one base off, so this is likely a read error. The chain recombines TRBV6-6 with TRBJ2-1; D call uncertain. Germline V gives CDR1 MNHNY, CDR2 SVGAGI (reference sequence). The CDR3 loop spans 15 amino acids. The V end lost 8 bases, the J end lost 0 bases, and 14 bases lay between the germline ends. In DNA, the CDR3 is TGTGCCAGCGGCCAGGACCTGAGCTCCTACAATGAGCAGTTCTTC. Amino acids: CASGQDLSSYNEQFF.

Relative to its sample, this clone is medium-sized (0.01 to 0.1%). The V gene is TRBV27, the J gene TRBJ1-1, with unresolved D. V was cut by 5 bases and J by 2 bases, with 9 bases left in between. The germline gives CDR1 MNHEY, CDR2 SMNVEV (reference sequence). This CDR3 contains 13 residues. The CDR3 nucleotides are TGTGCCAGCAGTCCGCGGGCTAACACTGAAGCTTTCTTT. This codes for CASSPRANTEAFF.